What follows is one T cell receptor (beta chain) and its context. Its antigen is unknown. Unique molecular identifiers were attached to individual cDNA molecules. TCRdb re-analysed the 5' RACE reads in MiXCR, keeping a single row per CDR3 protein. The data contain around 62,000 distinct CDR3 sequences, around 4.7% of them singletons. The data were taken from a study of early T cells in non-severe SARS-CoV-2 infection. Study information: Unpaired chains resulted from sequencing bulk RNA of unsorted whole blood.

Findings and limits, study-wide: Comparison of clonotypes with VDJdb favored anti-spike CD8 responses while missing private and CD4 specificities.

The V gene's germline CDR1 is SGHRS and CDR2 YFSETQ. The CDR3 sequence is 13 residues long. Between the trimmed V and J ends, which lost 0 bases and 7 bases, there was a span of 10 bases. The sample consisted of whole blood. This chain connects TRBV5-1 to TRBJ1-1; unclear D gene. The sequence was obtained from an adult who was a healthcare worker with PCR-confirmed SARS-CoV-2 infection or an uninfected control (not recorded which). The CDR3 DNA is TGCGCCAGCAGCTTGGCCGTGCAGAGTGAAGCTTTCTTT. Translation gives CASSLAVQSEAFF.